These 9 T cell receptor beta chains share one sample of origin, sequenced in a study of liver allograft versus peripheral blood T cells. For the study at large: Peripheral blood of the recipients supplied T cell receptor repertoires that were compared with those in transplanted livers.

A single record per CDR3 protein comes from TCRdb applying MiXCR to the reads. The sample yields over 15,000 distinct CDR3 sequences, around 21% seen once. These receptors were taken from a human patient who had a liver transplant. The graft donor may be the source of some T cells.

Worth noting for this clonotype: A read error may account for a junction end that differs from germline. The chain joins TRBV7-2 to TRBJ1-2; D unclear. Germline CDR1 is SGHTA and CDR2 is FQGNSA. CDR3 length equals 12 residues. In DNA form, the CDR3 reads TGTGCCAGCGGCTTCGCACTCTATGGCTACACCTTC. This gives the protein CASGFALYGYTF.

The V gene is TRBV14, the J gene TRBJ1-6, with D uncertain. V shed 4 bases and J shed 9 bases, with 10 bases lying between them. The germline CDR1 and CDR2 sequences are SGHDN and FVKESK. This CDR3 has 13 amino acids. CDR3 bases: TGTGCCAGCAGCCCATTTTCGGGTTCACCCCTCCACTTT. It yields the protein CASSPFSGSPLHF.

V gene TRBV15 combines with J gene TRBJ1-4; TRBD1 agrees at 8 bases. The germline V gene encodes CDR1 LNHNV and CDR2 YYDKDF (reference sequence). The V and J ends lost 0 bases and 8 bases, in that order; junction bases with no gene match: 14. The CDR3 runs 18 residues. CDR3 nucleotide sequence: TGTGCCACCAGCAGAGACCTAAGGGCCCGGACAGGGTACGAAAAACTGTTTTTT. Its translation: CATSRDLRARTGYEKLFF.

This chain uses TRBV20-1 with TRBJ1-4; the match to TRBD1 covers 8 bases. In germline, CDR1 is DFQATT, CDR2 SNEGSKA (reference sequence). Unmatched junction bases numbered 6, after V lost 1 base and J lost 2 bases. CDR3 length: 16 amino acids. The chain's CDR3 is CSARGRQGATNEKLFF. The CDR3 DNA sequence: TGCAGTGCTAGAGGGCGGCAGGGGGCGACTAATGAAAAACTGTTTTTT.

This clonotype showed up just a few times. The chain joins TRBV18 to TRBJ2-7, with D possibly matching TRBD2 (6 bases). V shed 2 bases and J shed 2 bases, with 13 bases lying between them. CDR3 length: 15 amino acids. CDR1 is KGHSH and CDR2 is LQKENI in the germline V gene. CDR3 DNA: TGTGCCAGCTCACCAGGGGGAGGACCTACCTACGAGCAGTACTTC. Amino acid sequence: CASSPGGGPTYEQYF.

This clonotype was detected only a few times. The J gene is TRBJ2-7, the V gene TRBV24-1; 8 positions agree with TRBD1. The V gene end was trimmed by 3 bases and the J gene end by 6 bases; junction bases not matched to a gene: 12. Looked up from germline, CDR1 is KGHDR and CDR2 is SFDVKD. The CDR3 length is 16 residues. The CDR3 is CATSDNYDRGVSEQYF. CDR3 in DNA: TGTGCCACCAGTGATAACTACGACAGGGGAGTCTCCGAGCAGTACTTC.

A word on this clonotype: It may be a read error: a sequence one base away is much more abundant. For the CDR3, the DNA is TGTGTCAGTAGTATAACGGGAAACACTGAAGCTTTCTTT. Encoded protein: CVSSITGNTEAFF. V gene TRBV19 combines with J gene TRBJ1-1; D gene uncertain. The CDR3 is 13 amino acids. Per germline, CDR1 LNHDA and CDR2 SQIVND (reference sequence).

The chain carries TRBV20-1 and TRBJ2-1; TRBD2 matches 15 bases. The CDR3 runs to 19 residues. Trimming cost V 6 bases and J 4 bases; bases outside gene matches: 16. CDR1 DFQATT and CDR2 SNEGSKA come from the germline V gene (reference sequence). CDR3 nucleotides: TGCAGTGCCCCTCCCCGCGGACTAGCGGGAGGGATTCCGTACAATGAGCAGTTCTTC. Translation: CSAPPRGLAGGIPYNEQFF.

Sample share makes this clonotype medium-sized. The J gene is TRBJ1-2, the V gene TRBV28, with 7 bases identical to TRBD1. Germline CDR1 is MDHEN and CDR2 is SYDVKM. J gave up 1 base and V 6 bases, and 14 bases lay outside the gene matches. The length of the CDR3 is 17 residues. The CDR3 DNA sequence: TGTGCCAGCAGGTTCCTCTTAAACAGGGGCCGTAACTATGGCTACACCTTC. Encoded protein: CASRFLLNRGRNYGYTF.